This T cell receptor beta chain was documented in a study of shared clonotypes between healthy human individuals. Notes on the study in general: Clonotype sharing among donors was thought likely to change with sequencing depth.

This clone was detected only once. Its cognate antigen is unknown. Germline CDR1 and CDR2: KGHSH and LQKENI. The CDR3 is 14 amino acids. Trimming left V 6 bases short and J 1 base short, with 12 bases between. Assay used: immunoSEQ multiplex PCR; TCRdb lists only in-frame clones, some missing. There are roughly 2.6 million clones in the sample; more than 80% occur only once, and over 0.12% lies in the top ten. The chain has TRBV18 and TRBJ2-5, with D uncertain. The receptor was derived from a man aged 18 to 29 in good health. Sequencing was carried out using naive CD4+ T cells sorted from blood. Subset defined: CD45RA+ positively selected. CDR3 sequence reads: CASSPRLVQETQYF. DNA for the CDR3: TGTGCCAGCTCCCCCCGGTTGGTCCAAGAGACCCAGTACTTC.